Below are 20 T cell receptor beta chains sequenced from a single sample in a study of blood T cell repertoires in COVID-19. Sequencing used immunoSEQ multiplex PCR; TCRdb keeps in-frame clones, though not all of them. The sample comprises more than 200,000 clones, about 87% of which are singletons, and roughly 4.9% rests with the top ten. Sequencing was done on a sample of peripheral blood. Source of these receptors: a woman aged 55-70 years with COVID-19, enrolled during active disease.

The chain uses TRBV28 and TRBJ2-3; 11 bases match TRBD2. V shed 3 bases, J shed 0 bases, and the junction held 5 bases outside the gene matches. The CDR3 covers 17 residues. Looked up from germline, CDR1 is MDHEN and CDR2 is SYDVKM. The CDR3 bases are TGTGCCAGCAGTTTCGCGACTAGCGGGGTTAGCACAGATACGCAGTATTTT. Protein sequence: CASSFATSGVSTDTQYF.

This clone appeared once. Other nucleotide sequences in the sample specify the same CDR3. V and J are TRBV5-4 and TRBJ2-1; TRBD1 matches 8 bases. The CDR3 has 14 amino acids. Germline V CDR1 and CDR2: SGHNT, YYREEE (reference sequence). Germline trimming cut 2 bases from V and 7 bases from J; bases unmatched to any gene: 5. DNA for the CDR3: TGTGCCAGCAGCTTACGCAGGGGGCAGAATGAGCAGTTCTTC. Translated: CASSLRRGQNEQFF.

CDR3 nucleotide sequence: TGTGCCAGCAGCGCCCGGACAGGGCAAAACAATGAGCAGTTCTTC. It translates to CASSARTGQNNEQFF. The chain has TRBV11-3 and TRBJ2-1; the match to TRBD1 covers 8 bases. There are 15 residues in the CDR3. Trimming at V came to 5 bases and at J to 5 bases, leaving 8 bases not matched to a gene. Germline CDR1 SGHNT, CDR2 YENEEA.

The V gene is TRBV5-4, the J gene TRBJ1-2; 9 bases agree with TRBD1. The CDR3 totals 15 residues. Germline V gives CDR1 SGHNT, CDR2 YYREEE (reference sequence). After removal of 4 bases from V and 2 bases from J, the junction contained 6 bases not matched to a gene. DNA of the CDR3: TGTGCCAGCAGCCGACCCGGGACAGGGAACTATGGCTACACCTTC. This gives the protein CASSRPGTGNYGYTF. The full variable domain, completed using reference TRBV5-4 and TRBJ1-2, is ETGVTQSPTHLIKTRGQQVTLRCSSQSGHNTVSWYQQALGQGPQFIFQYYREEENGRGNFPPRFSGLQFPNYSSELNVNALELDDSALYLCASSRPGTGNYGYTFGSGTRLTVV.

The chain uses TRBV3-1 (or the pseudogene TRBV3-2) and TRBJ1-5; 12 nucleotides agree with TRBD1. With 4 bases clipped from V and 4 bases from J, the junction kept 8 bases outside the gene matches. CDR3 length equals 17 residues. The V gene's germline CDR1 is LGHDT and CDR2 YNNKEL (reference sequence). The CDR3 region has the DNA TGTGCCAGCAGCCCGCGGGACAGGGGGCAAGGTAATCAGCCCCAGCATTTT. The encoded protein is CASSPRDRGQGNQPQHF.

The chain carries TRBV19 and TRBJ2-3; TRBD1 matches at 7 bases. Germline values: CDR1 LNHDA, CDR2 SQIVND (reference sequence). J gave up 1 base and V 6 bases, and 4 bases lay outside the gene matches. The CDR3 contains 14 residues. CDR3 DNA: TGTGCCAGTAGGACAGGGTGGGGCACAGATACGCAGTATTTT. This codes for CASRTGWGTDTQYF.

This chain uses TRBV7-3 with TRBJ2-2, with D possibly matching TRBD2 (5 bases). Germline CDR1 and CDR2: SGHTA and FQGTGA. V gave up 0 bases and J gave up 7 bases, with 6 bases separating them. CDR3 length equals 13 residues. The chain's CDR3 is CASSLTEDGELFF. The CDR3 nucleotides are TGTGCCAGCAGCTTAACGGAGGACGGGGAGCTGTTTTTT. Full variable domain (missing parts from reference TRBV7-3 and TRBJ2-2): GAGVSQTPSNKVTEKGKYVELRCDPISGHTALYWYRQSLGQGPEFLIYFQGTGAADDSGLPNDRFFAVRPEGSVSTLKIQRTERGDSAVYLCASSLTEDGELFFGEGSRLTVL.

The V and J genes are TRBV7-2 and TRBJ2-5; 7 bases fit TRBD2. Per the germline V gene, CDR1 is SGHTA and CDR2 is FQGNSA. CDR3 size: 18 residues. The ends lost 1 base at V and 0 bases at J; junction bases unmatched: 11. Written as DNA, the CDR3 is TGTGCCAGCAGCTTAGTATTTTCGTGGGAGGGATACCAAGAGACCCAGTACTTC. It specifies CASSLVFSWEGYQETQYF.

The V gene is TRBV28, the J gene TRBJ2-1; TRBD2 aligns across 11 bases. Germline assignment: CDR1 MDHEN and CDR2 SYDVKM. The V gene end was trimmed by 5 bases and the J gene end by 8 bases; junction bases not matched to a gene: 8. CDR3 length: 15 residues. CDR3 sequence: CASSGGLAGGDEQFF. Here the CDR3 DNA reads TGTGCCAGCAGTGGTGGGCTAGCGGGAGGAGATGAGCAGTTCTTC.

V usage is TRBV10-3 and J usage is TRBJ2-5; 7 nucleotides line up with TRBD2. V lost 4 bases and J lost 6; bases outside the gene matches: 8. Germline CDR1 is ENHRY and CDR2 is SYGVKD. This CDR3 is built from 14 residues. The CDR3 region has the DNA TGTGCCATCAGTGTGGGAGGGAACGAGCAGACCCAGTACTTC. It codes for CAISVGGNEQTQYF.

The chain carries TRBV6-6 and TRBJ1-4; D possibly corresponds to TRBD1 (5 bases). This CDR3 has 14 amino acids. V lost 2 bases to trimming and J lost 7 bases, with 11 bases between them. CDR1 is MNHNY, CDR2 SVGAGI, per germline (reference sequence). CDR3 amino acids: CASSYPGESEKLFF. The DNA of the CDR3 is TGTGCCAGCAGTTACCCGGGGGAAAGTGAAAAACTGTTTTTT.

V is TRBV28 and J is TRBJ1-3; D not certain. Germline V gives CDR1 MDHEN, CDR2 SYDVKM. The germline V and J ends were trimmed by 7 bases and 4 bases, with 17 bases remaining between them. This CDR3 spans 15 amino acids. The CDR3 here is CASNQDRFPGNTIYF. DNA for the CDR3: TGTGCCAGCAACCAGGATAGGTTTCCAGGAAACACCATATATTTT.

V is TRBV28 and J is TRBJ1-3; D gene uncertain. V lost 6 bases and J 0 bases, leaving 12 bases between the germline ends. Germline V gene data show CDR1 as MDHEN and CDR2 as SYDVKM. This CDR3 is built from 15 residues. As DNA, the CDR3 is TGTGCCAGCAGGAGCCACTTGAGCTCTGGAAACACCATATATTTT. Encoded protein: CASRSHLSSGNTIYF.

CDR3 nucleotides: TGTGCCACCAGCAGAGATCTGGGGGGGGCGGTGCATGAGCAGTTCTTC. It specifies CATSRDLGGAVHEQFF. This chain uses TRBV15 with TRBJ2-1, with D possibly being TRBD2 (7 bases). V lost 0 bases to trimming and J lost 8 bases, with 17 bases between them. This CDR3 is built from 16 residues. CDR1 LNHNV and CDR2 YYDKDF come from the germline V gene (reference sequence).

This chain links TRBV7-9 with TRBJ2-1; D is perhaps TRBD1 (6 bases). Germline CDR1 is SEHNR and CDR2 is FQNEAQ (reference sequence). V lost 1 base and J lost 1, with 14 bases in between. The CDR3 contains 17 residues. The CDR3 region has the DNA TGTGCCAGCAGCTTAGGAACAGGGCTTAGTTCCTACAATGAGCAGTTCTTC. This sequence encodes CASSLGTGLSSYNEQFF.

The rearrangement links TRBV28 to TRBJ1-1, with 7 bases that match TRBD1. V gave up 2 bases and J gave up 5 bases; unmatched junction bases: 2. Looked up from germline, CDR1 is MDHEN and CDR2 is SYDVKM. This CDR3 has 13 residues. The CDR3: CASSLQGGTEAFF. Here the CDR3 DNA reads TGTGCCAGCAGTTTACAGGGGGGAACTGAAGCTTTCTTT.

The chain recombines TRBV27 with TRBJ2-3; TRBD2 matches 8 bases. V lost 0 bases and J lost 2; bases outside the gene matches: 10. Looked up from germline, CDR1 is MNHEY and CDR2 is SMNVEV (reference sequence). The CDR3 extends over 18 amino acids. CDR3 region: CASSLSGGPGRATDTQYF. The CDR3 DNA sequence: TGTGCCAGCAGTTTATCCGGGGGGCCCGGGAGGGCCACAGATACGCAGTATTTT.

The chain combines TRBV5-8 with TRBJ1-5; perhaps TRBD1 as D (5 bases). The CDR3 has 18 residues. The germline V gene has CDR1 SGHTS and CDR2 YDEGEE. V lost 5 bases and J 0 bases, leaving 21 bases between the germline ends. The CDR3 coding sequence is TGTGCCAGCAGGTGGATAGGGGTGGGTTCTATTAGCAATCAGCCCCAGCATTTT. Residues: CASRWIGVGSISNQPQHF.

The CDR3 reads CAISVVSEGNYGYTF. CDR3 sequence (DNA): TGTGCCATCAGTGTCGTGTCAGAGGGTAACTATGGCTACACCTTC. The J gene is TRBJ1-2, the V gene TRBV10-3; D is undetermined. Trimming cost V 4 bases and J 1 base, with 13 bases left between them. CDR3 length: 15 residues. The V gene's germline CDR1 is ENHRY and CDR2 SYGVKD.

The J gene is TRBJ1-4, the V gene TRBV28; 9 bases align to TRBD1. J lost 7 bases, V lost 5 bases, and 5 bases had no gene match. This CDR3 region has 14 residues. CDR1 MDHEN and CDR2 SYDVKM come from the germline V gene. The CDR3 here is CASSGGQGPEKLFF. As DNA, the CDR3 is TGTGCCAGCAGTGGGGGACAGGGCCCTGAAAAACTGTTTTTT. The entire variable domain, with the rest obtained from reference TRBV28 and TRBJ1-4, is as follows: DVKVTQSSRYLVKRTGEKVFLECVQDMDHENMFWYRQDPGLGLRLIYFSYDVKMKEKGDIPEGYSVSREKKERFSLILESASTNQTSMYLCASSGGQGPEKLFFGSGTQLSVL.